This T cell receptor beta chain was sequenced in a study of blood T cells in healthy people across ages. The trim removed 0 bases at V and 0 bases at J, leaving 22 bases unmatched. Germline lookup yields CDR1 LGHNA and CDR2 YSLEER. The CDR3 runs 22 residues. Primers used in a second PCR of about 7 to 12 cycles were a sample-barcoded 5' primer and a J-beta primer mix. TCRdb used MiXCR to reprocess the 5' RACE reads, holding one entry per CDR3 protein. The table includes 1 million or so distinct CDR3 sequences, around 27% detected once. A further study also used this sample, focusing on T cells of mothers and their children.

The receptor was isolated from a girl aged 2-10 years in good health. The specimen was blood. V gene TRBV4-3 combines with J gene TRBJ2-5, with 7 bases aligning to TRBD1. In DNA form, the CDR3 reads TGCGCCAGCAGCCAAGAATGCTCGAAGGGGGCCCTCCGAGACTTGTACCAAGAGACCCAGTACTTC. Its translation is CASSQECSKGALRDLYQETQYF.